Listed below are T cell receptor beta chains from one sample, sequenced in a study of beta chain features in type 1 diabetes. Generated by immunoSEQ multiplex PCR, the TCRdb table keeps only in-frame clones and is missing some. Of about 180,000 clones listed, approximately 8.1% are singletons. Sequencing was performed on central memory CD4+ T cells from blood. These TCRs come from a man aged 18 to 29 with type 1 diabetes. Both conserved end residues are part of each CDR3.

CDR3: CASSPRTSGGQETQYF
V: TRBV9

CDR3: CASSVDSSGYYEQYF
V: TRBV9

CDR3: CAAAGTGVGEQYF
V: TRBV6-5

CDR3: CASSLSHGTDTQYF
V: TRBV6-1

CDR3: CASSVGTGGSSPLHF
V: TRBV9

CDR3: CASRNSGGGSYEQYF
V: TRBV5-1

CDR3: CASSLQAGVRETQYF
V: TRBV7-2

CDR3: CASSSRDYTDTQYF
V: TRBV5-1

CDR3: CATSRPGGASGELFF
V: TRBV15

CDR3: CASSSGTGGGTGELFF
V: TRBV28

CDR3: CAWTRSGGSEQYF
V: TRBV30

CDR3: CAGQGRDTGELFF
V: TRBV19

CDR3: CASSSPGGWNQPQHF
V: TRBV28

CDR3: CASSPVGGAADTQYF
V: TRBV18

CDR3: CASSQVNSNYGYTF
V: TRBV4-3

CDR3: CAWQRRGEQFF
V: TRBV30

CDR3: CSVVTSGGETQYF
V: TRBV29-1

CDR3: CASSRQKETQYF
V: TRBV2